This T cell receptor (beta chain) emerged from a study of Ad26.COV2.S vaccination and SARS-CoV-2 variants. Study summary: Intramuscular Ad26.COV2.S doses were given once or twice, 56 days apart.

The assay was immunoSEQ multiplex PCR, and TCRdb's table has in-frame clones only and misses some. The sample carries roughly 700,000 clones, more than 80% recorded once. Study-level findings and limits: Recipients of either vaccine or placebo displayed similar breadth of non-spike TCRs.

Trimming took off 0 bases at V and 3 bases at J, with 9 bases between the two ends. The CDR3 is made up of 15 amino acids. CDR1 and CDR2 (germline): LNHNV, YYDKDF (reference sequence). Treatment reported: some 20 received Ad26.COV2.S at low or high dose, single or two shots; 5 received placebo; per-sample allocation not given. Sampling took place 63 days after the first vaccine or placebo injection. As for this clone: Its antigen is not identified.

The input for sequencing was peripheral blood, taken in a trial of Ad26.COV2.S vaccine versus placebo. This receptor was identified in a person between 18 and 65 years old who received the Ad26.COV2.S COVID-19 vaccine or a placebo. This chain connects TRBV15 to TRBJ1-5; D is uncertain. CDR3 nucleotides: TGTGCCACCAGCAGAGATCTACTGAACAATCAGCCCCAGCATTTT. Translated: CATSRDLLNNQPQHF.